The present T cell receptor beta chain was sequenced within a study of blood T cell repertoires in COVID-19. Overall study: Samples representing acute and convalescent COVID-19 were sourced from the United States, Italy and Spain. PBMCs, B-cell-depleted T cells, or T cells provided the cDNA or gDNA that made up the material.

In Seattle, patients joined the study during active infection and were tracked longitudinally. Measured with immunoSEQ multiplex PCR; TCRdb has only the in-frame clones, and not every one. Of 200,000 to 300,000 clones in the sample, more than 80% were seen once. Looked up from germline, CDR1 is SGHDN and CDR2 is FVKESK. V was clipped by 1 base and J by 8 bases, with 15 bases between them. This CDR3 is built from 16 residues. The V gene is TRBV14, the J gene TRBJ1-6; D call uncertain. The sequencing sample was made of peripheral blood. The TCR was taken from an elderly woman with COVID-19, enrolled during active disease. The chain's CDR3 is CASSQGRRAGYSPLHF. Here the CDR3 DNA reads TGTGCCAGCAGCCAAGGTCGAAGAGCCGGTTATTCACCCCTCCACTTT.